The source of this TCR beta chain is a study of metastatic and nonmetastatic thyroid tumors. TCRdb re-analyzed the PCR reads using MiXCR. The sample yields just over 20,000 clones, more than 9% seen once. Germline-derived CDR1 and CDR2 are KGHDR and SFDVKD. This CDR3 contains 14 residues. Trimming removed 4 bases from V and 5 bases from J; junction bases left unmatched: 4. Nobody among the patients had been given any treatment before thyroid surgery. This clone was seen many times. The clonotype was recovered from a male donor with papillary thyroid cancer or a benign thyroid nodule (not recorded which). Some clones in this sample may be carry-over from other donors' samples. The rearrangement uses TRBV24-1 and TRBJ1-1; 9 bases fit TRBD1. Material for sequencing was blood. The CDR3 loop reads CATSDPGTGTEAFF. The CDR3 nucleotides read TGTGCCACCAGTGACCCCGGGACAGGGACTGAAGCTTTCTTT.